The sequence of this T cell receptor (beta chain) was determined in a study of identical twins. The study's findings and limits: Carriage of fewer insertions was seen in abundant cord blood beta clonotypes, whereas memory repertoires showed none. Twins' excess sharing was less marked for out-of-frame beta sequences.

The CDR3 has 16 amino acids. The junction had 16 bases not matched to a gene; V was cut back by 8 bases and J by 8 bases. All of the donors were Caucasians in good health. This clonotype was seen a handful of times. Its antigen is still unknown. TCRdb re-called the 5' RACE reads with MiXCR, one entry per CDR3 protein. Here the sample spans 450,000 or so distinct CDR3 sequences, roughly an eighth being singletons. The data also belong to a second study, concerning yellow fever vaccine responses in identical twins. This second study says: Reported findings indicate that twins' vaccine T cell responses seemed partially convergent, partially personalized.

The clonotype was recovered from a woman aged 18-29 years in good health. V usage is TRBV12-3 or TRBV12-4 and J usage is TRBJ2-1, with 9 nucleotides matching TRBD2. The sample taken for sequencing was CD4+ T cells sorted from blood. CDR3 DNA: TGTGCCAGCGGGCTAGCGGGAAGGGTTGTTATAGATGAGCAGTTCTTC. Translated, it gives CASGLAGRVVIDEQFF.